This T cell receptor beta chain appears in the sequencing data of a study of cytomegalovirus exposure and HLA in healthy donors. Study-wide background: Among about 380 genotyped donors, roughly 81% fell in the Caucasian-associated ancestry cluster.

Study observations and caveats: A later analysis by the authors found several of the most significant clusters apparently linked to common viral pathogens. In a later analysis, compared with equally common non-associated chains, HLA-associated beta chains were more expanded.

Germline CDR1 reads GTSNPN; CDR2 reads SVGIG (reference sequence). CDR3 length: 14 amino acids. Regarding this clone: As yet, its antigen is unknown.

PCR was performed using 60 Vbeta and 13 Jbeta primers. In the authors' workflow: The count from a later analysis was 70 million to 85 million unique TCR beta chains, roughly 11 million of them shared. The table came from immunoSEQ multiplex PCR; TCRdb's copy has only in-frame clones and leaves some out. The DNA was the basis for D and trimming; V, J and clone size are from that table. The profile shows around 130,000 clones, 80% of them singletons. The V call is TRBV30, the J call TRBJ2-5; 8 nucleotides line up with TRBD2. The DNA end is more similar to TRBJ2-7, so the J call may be wrong. Sequencing was done on a sample of PBMCs. This TCR was sampled from a man aged 25 to 40 in good health and CMV-seronegative. The CDR3 DNA reads TGTGCCTGGGAACCGGGACTAGGGCCCTACGAGCAGTACTTC. Amino acid sequence: CAWEPGLGPYEQYF.